Sequencing of this T cell receptor (beta chain) was carried out in a study of early T cells in non-severe SARS-CoV-2 infection. For the study at large: From unsorted whole blood, bulk RNA was sequenced, and the chains remained unpaired.

This clonotype was seen at least ten times. Its target is unknown. The protocol attached unique molecular identifiers to individual cDNA molecules. TCRdb re-called the 5' RACE reads through MiXCR, storing one row per CDR3 protein. The data contain 26,000 or so distinct CDR3 sequences, about 5.1% of them singletons. The germline V gene encodes CDR1 SGHTA and CDR2 FQGTGA. This CDR3 has 13 amino acids. The V and J ends lost 4 bases and 0 bases respectively, with 3 bases between them. Notes on the study in general: VDJdb matching, biased toward anti-spike CD8 responses, missed private and CD4 specificities.

The receptor was isolated from an adult who was a healthcare worker with PCR-confirmed SARS-CoV-2 infection or an uninfected control (not recorded which). The chain recombines TRBV7-3 with TRBJ2-2; D is unresolved. Sample: whole blood. The CDR3 reads CASSSTNTGELFF. The DNA for the CDR3 is TGTGCCAGCAGCTCAACGAACACCGGGGAGCTGTTTTTT.